Listed here are 27 T cell receptor beta chains from one sample, sequenced in a study of vaccination and CD4 T cells after COVID-19. The sample's treatment: roughly nine-day PBMC culture with coronavirus spike peptide pools or control peptides (ViraFEST assay). For these TCRs, the target antigens are not known. Sequence data for DNA of cultured CD4+ T cells were generated by the Oncomine TCR Beta short-read assay. Via MiXCR, TCRdb re-called the PCR reads, giving one row per CDR3 protein. The sample records around 19,000 distinct CDR3 sequences, roughly 52% being singletons. The specimen was CD4+ T cells from blood, cultured in vitro. Receptors originate from a human donor who had recovered from COVID-19.

The V gene is TRBV18, the J gene TRBJ2-5; D unresolved. Germline CDR1 KGHSH, CDR2 LQKENI. The CDR3 runs 12 residues. The germline V and J ends were trimmed by 3 bases and 0 bases, with 2 bases remaining between them. This chain's CDR3 is CASSPNQETQYF. The CDR3 nucleotides are TGTGCCAGCTCACCCAACCAAGAGACCCAGTACTTC.

CDR3: CAWNSPSGPQHF. CDR3 sequence (DNA): TGTGCCTGGAATTCACCCTCGGGGCCCCAGCATTTT. This chain uses TRBV30 with TRBJ1-5; D is ambiguous. The CDR3 contains 12 residues. V was clipped by 4 bases and J by 9 bases, with 13 bases between them. Germline V CDR1 and CDR2: GTSNPN, SVGIG (reference sequence).

The V call is TRBV7-9, the J call TRBJ2-7; TRBD1 matches 8 bases. Germline V gene data show CDR1 as SEHNR and CDR2 as FQNEAQ (reference sequence). This CDR3 comprises 16 residues. The junction had 10 bases not matched to a gene; V was cut back by 5 bases and J by 1 base. CDR3 region: CASSPLAGQVSYEQYF. CDR3 bases: TGTGCCAGCAGCCCCTTGGCGGGACAGGTTTCCTACGAGCAGTACTTC.

This clonotype was seen more than once but under ten times. The chain carries TRBV6-1 and TRBJ2-5, with 7 bases matching TRBD1. Losses at the gene ends were 3 bases for V and 7 bases for J; bases not matched to a gene: 11. Germline lookup yields CDR1 MNHNS and CDR2 SASEGT. The CDR3 covers 15 residues. The CDR3 coding sequence is TGTGCCAGCAGTGACCGACAGGGCGGAGGAGGGACCCAGTACTTC. Its protein product is CASSDRQGGGGTQYF.

This rearrangement joins TRBV29-1 to TRBJ1-4; a possible D gene is TRBD1 (5 bases). The CDR3 length is 14 residues. Germline CDR1 reads SQVTM; CDR2 reads ANQGSEA. V lost 6 bases and J 8 bases, leaving 19 bases between the germline ends. The DNA of the CDR3 is TGCAGCGTCCTCTTGACCGGGGGGTACGAAAAACTGTTTTTT. Its protein is CSVLLTGGYEKLFF.

The V gene is TRBV6-5, the J gene TRBJ2-3, with D uncertain. This CDR3 is 13 amino acids long. V was trimmed by 2 bases and J by 4 bases, leaving 7 bases between them. Per germline, CDR1 MNHEY and CDR2 SVGAGI. The CDR3 reads CASSYGDPDTQYF. The CDR3 nucleotides read TGTGCCAGCAGTTACGGTGACCCAGATACGCAGTATTTT.

The V and J genes are TRBV19 and TRBJ2-2; D remains ambiguous. The V end lost 8 bases, the J end lost 6 bases, and 16 bases lay between the germline ends. This CDR3 has 14 amino acids. The germline CDR1 and CDR2 sequences are LNHDA and SQIVND (reference sequence). Here the CDR3 DNA reads TGTGCCAGTGCGGAGACCACAAGGCCCGGGGAGCTGTTTTTT. Protein sequence: CASAETTRPGELFF. The full variable domain, in which reference TRBV19 and TRBJ2-2 provide the parts outside the CDR3, is DGGITQSPKYLFRKEGQNVTLSCEQNLNHDAMYWYRQDPGQGLRLIYYSQIVNDFQKGDIAEGYSVSREKKESFPLTVTSAQKNPTAFYLCASAETTRPGELFFGEGSRLTVL.

The rearrangement joins TRBV18 to TRBJ2-5, with 8 bases aligning to TRBD2. The CDR3 contains 14 residues. J lost 4 bases, V lost 2 bases, and 3 bases had no gene match. Per germline, CDR1 KGHSH and CDR2 LQKENI. The CDR3 DNA follows: TGTGCCAGCTCACCAAGCGGGGGTGGAGAGACCCAGTACTTC. Protein sequence: CASSPSGGGETQYF.

CDR3 residues: CSARETDSTGELFF. Written as DNA, the CDR3 is TGCAGTGCTAGAGAGACTGACTCGACCGGGGAGCTGTTTTTT. The gene calls are TRBV20-1 and TRBJ2-2; D is uncertain. V gave up 0 bases and J gave up 5 bases, with 10 bases separating them. The length of the CDR3 is 14 residues. Germline values: CDR1 DFQATT, CDR2 SNEGSKA (reference sequence).

The chain is built from TRBV7-3 and TRBJ2-1, with 8 bases aligning to TRBD2. This CDR3 is 17 amino acids long. Looked up from germline, CDR1 is SGHTA and CDR2 is FQGTGA. The J segment lost 1 base and the V segment lost 4 bases, leaving 9 bases of the junction unmatched. The CDR3 coding sequence is TGTGCCAGCAGCTCCGATCCGGGACTAGTGTCCTACAATGAGCAGTTCTTC. This encodes CASSSDPGLVSYNEQFF.

The chain is built from TRBV27 and TRBJ2-3; D is possibly TRBD2 (5 bases). The germline V gene has CDR1 MNHEY and CDR2 SMNVEV (reference sequence). The CDR3 has 16 residues. The germline V and J ends were trimmed by 6 bases and 0 bases, with 16 bases remaining between them. The CDR3 spells CASRGIASTSTDTQYF. The CDR3 region has the DNA TGTGCCAGCAGGGGAATAGCGTCGACTAGCACAGATACGCAGTATTTT.

This chain connects TRBV20-1 to TRBJ1-5; D is unresolved. The end of the DNA is better explained by TRBJ2-3, so the J call may be wrong. Germline V CDR1 and CDR2: DFQATT, SNEGSKA (reference sequence). CDR3 length: 13 amino acids. CDR3 sequence reads: CSATVGNNQPQYF. DNA for the CDR3: TGCAGTGCCACTGTCGGAAACAATCAGCCCCAGTATTTT.

The rearrangement joins TRBV19 to TRBJ1-5; 12 bases are a match to TRBD1. With 5 bases clipped from V and 11 bases from J, the junction kept 7 bases outside the gene matches. Germline values: CDR1 LNHDA, CDR2 SQIVND (reference sequence). This CDR3 is built from 14 residues. The CDR3 is CASSPRDRGPAQHF. The CDR3 bases are TGTGCCAGTAGTCCACGGGACAGGGGGCCAGCCCAGCATTTT.

The chain combines TRBV6-2 or TRBV6-3 with TRBJ1-2; no clear D. The CDR3 has 13 amino acids. Germline V gene lookup returns CDR1 MNHEY and CDR2 SVGEGT. V was trimmed by 2 bases and J by 2 bases, leaving 6 bases between them. CDR3 amino acids: CASSYERNYGYTF. CDR3 bases: TGTGCCAGCAGTTACGAGAGGAACTATGGCTACACCTTC.

This clonotype was seen a few times. The chain links TRBV7-8 to TRBJ1-2; 8 bases line up with TRBD1. The germline V gene encodes CDR1 SGHVS and CDR2 FQNEAQ. This CDR3 has 14 residues. Unmatched junction bases numbered 4, after V lost 1 base and J lost 6 bases. CDR3 DNA: TGTGCCAGCAGCTTAGGACGGACAGGGAATGGCTACACCTTC. Protein product: CASSLGRTGNGYTF.

This rearrangement joins TRBV19 to TRBJ2-7, with unresolved D. The CDR3 runs 11 residues. Trimming stripped 5 bases from V and 7 bases from J, with 9 bases between. CDR1 is LNHDA, CDR2 SQIVND, per germline (reference sequence). The CDR3 protein is CASSGPREQYF. For the CDR3, the DNA is TGTGCCAGTAGTGGCCCTCGGGAGCAGTACTTC. The full variable domain, in which reference TRBV19 and TRBJ2-7 provide the parts outside the CDR3, is DGGITQSPKYLFRKEGQNVTLSCEQNLNHDAMYWYRQDPGQGLRLIYYSQIVNDFQKGDIAEGYSVSREKKESFPLTVTSAQKNPTAFYLCASSGPREQYFGPGTRLTVT.

This clonotype was counted a few times. CDR3: CASSDLGGGELFF. Written as DNA, the CDR3 is TGTGCCAGCAGTGACCTTGGGGGCGGGGAGCTGTTTTTT. The chain combines TRBV27 with TRBJ2-2; D may be TRBD1 or TRBD2 (5 bases each). This CDR3 is built from 13 residues. Germline V gene data show CDR1 as MNHEY and CDR2 as SMNVEV (reference sequence). The germline V and J ends were trimmed by 5 bases and 7 bases, with 11 bases remaining between them.

This clonotype was counted between two and nine times. The chain recombines TRBV20-1 with TRBJ1-1; D gene uncertain. V lost 6 bases and J lost 1, with 12 bases in between. This CDR3 region has 13 residues. CDR1 and CDR2 (germline): DFQATT, SNEGSKA (reference sequence). The CDR3 loop reads CSAVRAENTEAFF. The CDR3 nucleotides are TGCAGTGCAGTTAGGGCCGAGAACACTGAAGCTTTCTTT.

This rearrangement joins TRBV29-1 to TRBJ2-3, with TRBD1 identical over 7 bases. CDR3 length: 14 residues. The V segment lost 1 base and the J segment 9 bases; nucleotides outside the gene matches: 10. Germline CDR1 reads SQVTM; CDR2 reads ANQGSEA. The CDR3 nucleotides read TGCAGCGTTGAAGCCCGTACCGACAGGGACACGCAGTATTTT. Amino acid sequence: CSVEARTDRDTQYF.

The J gene is TRBJ1-2, the V gene TRBV7-2; no firm D call. The V gene's germline CDR1 is SGHTA and CDR2 FQGNSA. The germline V and J ends were trimmed by 4 bases and 8 bases, with 11 bases remaining between them. The CDR3 is 12 amino acids. This CDR3 reads CASSSIRGGYTF. The CDR3, as DNA: TGTGCCAGCAGCTCCATAAGAGGAGGCTACACCTTC.

The chain combines TRBV19 with TRBJ2-3; TRBD2 matches 11 bases. The trim removed 0 bases at V and 5 bases at J, leaving 4 bases unmatched. CDR3 length: 16 residues. Germline values: CDR1 LNHDA, CDR2 SQIVND (reference sequence). The CDR3 protein is CASSIDLAGGGDTQYF. The CDR3 nucleotides are TGTGCCAGTAGTATAGATCTAGCGGGAGGTGGAGATACGCAGTATTTT.

The chain has TRBV24-1 and TRBJ2-2; the match to TRBD2 covers 12 bases. J lost 5 bases, V lost 3 bases, and 9 bases had no gene match. The CDR3 is 18 amino acids. Germline-derived CDR1 and CDR2 are KGHDR and SFDVKD. The CDR3 loop reads CATSDGPLTSGRTGELFF. In DNA form, the CDR3 reads TGTGCCACCAGTGATGGCCCCCTGACTAGCGGGAGAACCGGGGAGCTGTTTTTT.

This chain connects TRBV10-3 to TRBJ1-1; unclear D gene. Germline values: CDR1 ENHRY, CDR2 SYGVKD. Trimming removed 6 bases at V and 3 bases at J, with 8 bases between. The CDR3 has 12 residues. The CDR3 region has the DNA TGTGCCATCAGAGGACGGGACACTGAAGCTTTCTTT. It translates to CAIRGRDTEAFF.

V usage is TRBV7-9 and J usage is TRBJ2-3; 12 bases match TRBD2. Germline V gene lookup returns CDR1 SEHNR and CDR2 FQNEAQ (reference sequence). With 6 bases clipped from V and 2 bases from J, the junction kept 6 bases outside the gene matches. The CDR3 runs to 16 residues. The CDR3 loop reads CASSFGLAGTTDTQYF. The CDR3 region has the DNA TGTGCCAGCAGTTTCGGACTAGCGGGGACCACAGATACGCAGTATTTT.

The genes are TRBV27 and TRBJ1-2; D is unresolved. The CDR3 consists of 14 residues. Trimming removed 2 bases from V and 8 bases from J, with 15 bases in between. Germline V gene data show CDR1 as MNHEY and CDR2 as SMNVEV (reference sequence). CDR3 amino acids: CASSLRGTSGGYTF. CDR3 nucleotide sequence: TGTGCCAGCAGTTTAAGAGGCACCTCAGGAGGCTACACCTTC.

The chain combines TRBV6-1 with TRBJ2-7; D is perhaps TRBD2 (6 bases). Germline CDR1 and CDR2: MNHNS and SASEGT. CDR3 size: 16 residues. The germline V and J ends were trimmed by 6 bases and 2 bases, with 20 bases remaining between them. CDR3 in amino acids: CASRQYQEGITYEQYF. The CDR3 nucleotides are TGTGCCAGCAGGCAGTATCAGGAGGGCATTACCTACGAGCAGTACTTC.

The gene calls are TRBV5-1 and TRBJ1-2, with TRBD1 identical over 8 bases. CDR1 and CDR2 (germline): SGHRS, YFSETQ. The CDR3 totals 13 residues. The trim removed 9 bases at V and 6 bases at J, leaving 10 bases unmatched. The CDR3 DNA sequence: TGCGCCACCGGGGAGGGACAGGACCATGGCTACACCTTC. Translating gives CATGEGQDHGYTF.